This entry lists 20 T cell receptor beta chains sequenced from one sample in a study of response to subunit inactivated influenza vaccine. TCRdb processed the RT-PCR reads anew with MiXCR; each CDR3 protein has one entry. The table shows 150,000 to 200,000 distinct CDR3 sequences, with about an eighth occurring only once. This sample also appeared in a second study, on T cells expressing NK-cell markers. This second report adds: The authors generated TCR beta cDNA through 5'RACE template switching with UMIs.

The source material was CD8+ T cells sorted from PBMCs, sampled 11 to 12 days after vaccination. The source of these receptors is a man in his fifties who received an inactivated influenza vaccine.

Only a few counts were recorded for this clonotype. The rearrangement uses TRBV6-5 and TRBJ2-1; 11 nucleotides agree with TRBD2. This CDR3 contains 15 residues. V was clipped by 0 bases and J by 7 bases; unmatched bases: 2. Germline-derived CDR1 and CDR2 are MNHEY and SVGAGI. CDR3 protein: CASSYSLAGVNEQFF. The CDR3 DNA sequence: TGTGCCAGCAGTTACTCACTAGCGGGGGTTAATGAGCAGTTCTTC.

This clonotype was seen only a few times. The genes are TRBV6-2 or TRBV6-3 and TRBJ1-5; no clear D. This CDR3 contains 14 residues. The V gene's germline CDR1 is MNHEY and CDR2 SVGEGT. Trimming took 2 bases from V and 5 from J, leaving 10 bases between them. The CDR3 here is CASSYPSEDQPQHF. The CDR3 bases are TGTGCCAGCAGTTACCCCTCCGAGGATCAGCCCCAGCATTTT.

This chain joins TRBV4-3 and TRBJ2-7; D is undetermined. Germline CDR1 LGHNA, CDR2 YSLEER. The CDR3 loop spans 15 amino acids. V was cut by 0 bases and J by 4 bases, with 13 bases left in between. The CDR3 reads CASSQDIGIVYEQYF. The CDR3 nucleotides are TGCGCCAGCAGCCAAGATATAGGAATTGTGTACGAGCAGTACTTC.

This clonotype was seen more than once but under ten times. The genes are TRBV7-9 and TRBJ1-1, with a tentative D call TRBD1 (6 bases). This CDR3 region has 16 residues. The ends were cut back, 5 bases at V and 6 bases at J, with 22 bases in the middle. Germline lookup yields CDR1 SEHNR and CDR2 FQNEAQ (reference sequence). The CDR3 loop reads CASSGPRQAIGAEAFF. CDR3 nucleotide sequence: TGTGCCAGCAGCGGACCCAGACAGGCGATTGGCGCTGAAGCTTTCTTT.

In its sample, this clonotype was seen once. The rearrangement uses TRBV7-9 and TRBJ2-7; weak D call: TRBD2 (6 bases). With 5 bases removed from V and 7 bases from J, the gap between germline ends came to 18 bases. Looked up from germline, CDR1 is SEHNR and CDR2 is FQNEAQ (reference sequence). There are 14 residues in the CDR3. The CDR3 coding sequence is TGTGCCAGCAGCAACCCTAGCGTTCCAAGGGAGCAGTACTTC. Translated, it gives CASSNPSVPREQYF.

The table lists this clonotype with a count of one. CDR3 loop: CAAGTNTEAFF. The CDR3 bases are TGTGCGGCAGGGACCAACACTGAAGCTTTCTTT. The chain couples TRBV25-1 to TRBJ1-1; a weak D match, TRBD1 (5 bases). The CDR3 covers 11 residues. Looked up from germline, CDR1 is MGHDK and CDR2 is SYGVNS.

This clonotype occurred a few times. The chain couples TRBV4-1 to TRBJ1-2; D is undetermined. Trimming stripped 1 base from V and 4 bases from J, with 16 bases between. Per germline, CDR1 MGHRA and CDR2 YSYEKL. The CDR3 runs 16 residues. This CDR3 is CASSQGLGRKTYGYTF. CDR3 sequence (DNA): TGCGCCAGCAGCCAAGGCCTGGGCCGAAAGACCTATGGCTACACCTTC.

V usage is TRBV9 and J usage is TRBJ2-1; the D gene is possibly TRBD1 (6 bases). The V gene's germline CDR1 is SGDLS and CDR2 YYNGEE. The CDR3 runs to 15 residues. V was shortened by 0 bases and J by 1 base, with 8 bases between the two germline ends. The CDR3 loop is CASSVEGESYNEQFF. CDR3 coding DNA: TGTGCCAGCAGCGTAGAGGGGGAATCCTACAATGAGCAGTTCTTC. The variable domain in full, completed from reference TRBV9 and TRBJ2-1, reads DSGVTQTPKHLITATGQRVTLRCSPRSGDLSVYWYQQSLDQGLQFLIQYYNGEERAKGNILERFSAQQFPDLHSELNLSSLELGDSALYFCASSVEGESYNEQFFGPGTRLTVL.

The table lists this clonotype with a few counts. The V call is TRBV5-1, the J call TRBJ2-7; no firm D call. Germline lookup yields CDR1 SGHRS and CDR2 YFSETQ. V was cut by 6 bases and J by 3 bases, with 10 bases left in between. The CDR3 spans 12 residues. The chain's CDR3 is CASTDRVYEQYF. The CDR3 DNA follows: TGCGCCAGCACCGACCGAGTCTACGAGCAGTACTTC.

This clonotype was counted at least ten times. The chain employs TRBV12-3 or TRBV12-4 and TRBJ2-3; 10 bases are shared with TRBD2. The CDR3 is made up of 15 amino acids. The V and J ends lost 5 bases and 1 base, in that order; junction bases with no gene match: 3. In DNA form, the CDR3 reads TGTGCCAGCAGTCTCAGCGGGAGGGGCACAGATACGCAGTATTTT. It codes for CASSLSGRGTDTQYF.

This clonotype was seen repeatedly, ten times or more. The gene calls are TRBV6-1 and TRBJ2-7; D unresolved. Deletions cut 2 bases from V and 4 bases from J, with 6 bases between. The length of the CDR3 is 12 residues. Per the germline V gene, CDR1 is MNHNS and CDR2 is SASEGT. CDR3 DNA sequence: TGTGCCAGCAGTGAACCCTCGTACGAGCAGTACTTC. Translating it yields CASSEPSYEQYF.

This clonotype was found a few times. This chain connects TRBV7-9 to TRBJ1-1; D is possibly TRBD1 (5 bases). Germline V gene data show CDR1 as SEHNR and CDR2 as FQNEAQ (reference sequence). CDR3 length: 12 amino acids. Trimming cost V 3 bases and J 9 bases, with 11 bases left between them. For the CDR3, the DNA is TGTGCCAGCAGCTTCGGGGACCAACAAGCTTTCTTT. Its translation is CASSFGDQQAFF.

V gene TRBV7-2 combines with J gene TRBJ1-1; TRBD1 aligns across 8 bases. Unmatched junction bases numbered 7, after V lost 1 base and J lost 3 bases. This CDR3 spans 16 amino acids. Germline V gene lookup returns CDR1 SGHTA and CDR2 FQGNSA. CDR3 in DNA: TGTGCCAGCAGCTTAGGACTGGGACAGGAAGACACTGAAGCTTTCTTT. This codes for CASSLGLGQEDTEAFF.

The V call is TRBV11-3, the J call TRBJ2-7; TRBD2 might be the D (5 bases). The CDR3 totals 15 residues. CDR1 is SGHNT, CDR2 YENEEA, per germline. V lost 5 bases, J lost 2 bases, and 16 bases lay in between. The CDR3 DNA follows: TGTGCCAGCAGCCCAGACTATGGCGGTCCCTACGAGCAGTACTTC. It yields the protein CASSPDYGGPYEQYF.

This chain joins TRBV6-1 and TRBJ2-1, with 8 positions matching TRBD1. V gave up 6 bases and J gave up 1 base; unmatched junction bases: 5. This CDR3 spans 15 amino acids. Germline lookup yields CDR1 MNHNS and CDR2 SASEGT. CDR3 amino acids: CASSPQGASYNEQFF. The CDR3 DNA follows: TGTGCCAGCAGCCCTCAGGGGGCGTCCTACAATGAGCAGTTCTTC.

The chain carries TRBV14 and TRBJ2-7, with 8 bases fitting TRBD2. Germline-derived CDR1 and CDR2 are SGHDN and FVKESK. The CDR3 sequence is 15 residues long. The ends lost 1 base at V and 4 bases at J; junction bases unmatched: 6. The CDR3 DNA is TGTGCCAGCAGCCAAGCTCCGGGAGGGGGGTACGAGCAGTACTTC. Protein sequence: CASSQAPGGGYEQYF.

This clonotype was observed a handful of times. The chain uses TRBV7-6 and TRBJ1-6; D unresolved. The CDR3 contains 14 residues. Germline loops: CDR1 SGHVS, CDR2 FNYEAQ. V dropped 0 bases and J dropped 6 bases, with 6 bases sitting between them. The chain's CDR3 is CASSLAASNSPLHF. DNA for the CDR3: TGTGCCAGCAGCTTAGCTGCCAGTAATTCACCCCTCCACTTT.

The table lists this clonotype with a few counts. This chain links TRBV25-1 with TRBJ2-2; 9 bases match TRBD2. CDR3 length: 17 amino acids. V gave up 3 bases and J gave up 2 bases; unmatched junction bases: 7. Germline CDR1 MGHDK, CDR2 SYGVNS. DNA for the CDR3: TGTGCCAGCAGTGATTTCCCGGGACTAGCAAACACCGGGGAGCTGTTTTTT. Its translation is CASSDFPGLANTGELFF.

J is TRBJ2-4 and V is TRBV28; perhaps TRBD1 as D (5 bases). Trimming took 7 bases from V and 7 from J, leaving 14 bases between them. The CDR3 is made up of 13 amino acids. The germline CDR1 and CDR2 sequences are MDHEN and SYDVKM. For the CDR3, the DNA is TGTGCCAGCAATCCTACAGGCAATAACATTCAGTACTTC. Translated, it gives CASNPTGNNIQYF.

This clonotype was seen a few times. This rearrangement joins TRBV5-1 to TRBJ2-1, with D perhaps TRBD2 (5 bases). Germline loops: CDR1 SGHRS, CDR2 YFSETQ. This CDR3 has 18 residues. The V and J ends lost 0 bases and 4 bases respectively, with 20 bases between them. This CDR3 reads CASSLGTSSGSPYNEQFF. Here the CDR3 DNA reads TGCGCCAGCAGCTTGGGGACTTCATCCGGGTCCCCTTACAATGAGCAGTTCTTC.